A single sample is the source of the 8 T cell receptor beta chains below, sequenced in a study of cytomegalovirus exposure and HLA in healthy donors. Primers: 60 Vbeta forward and 13 Jbeta reverse. The data were produced by immunoSEQ multiplex PCR, yet TCRdb's version contains in-frame clones alone and is incomplete. The table lists 150,000 or so clones, almost 80% of them singletons. The sample taken for sequencing was PBMCs. These receptors all come from a man aged 30 to 39 in good health and CMV-seronegative.

This clone was counted only a few times. The rearrangement joins TRBV6-4 to TRBJ2-3; D perhaps matches TRBD2 (6 bases). Germline CDR1 MRHNA, CDR2 SNTAGT. V was trimmed by 0 bases and J by 4 bases, leaving 11 bases between them. This CDR3 spans 15 amino acids. The chain's CDR3 is CASSDSGGSADTQYF. The DNA of the CDR3 is TGTGCCAGCAGTGACTCTGGGGGGAGCGCAGATACGCAGTATTTT.

This clone came up a few times. This rearrangement joins TRBV5-1 to TRBJ2-5; 11 nucleotides agree with TRBD1. This CDR3 contains 16 residues. Per germline, CDR1 SGHRS and CDR2 YFSETQ. In DNA form, the CDR3 reads TGCGCTACAAGAAGTGGGACAGGGGGGACCCAAGAGACCCAGTACTTC. Protein product: CATRSGTGGTQETQYF.

The rearrangement joins TRBV18 to TRBJ2-7; TRBD2 aligns across 10 bases. The CDR3 is 15 amino acids. Trimming removed 0 bases from V and 5 bases from J; junction bases left unmatched: 4. CDR1 KGHSH and CDR2 LQKENI come from the germline V gene. The CDR3 DNA reads as TGTGCCAGCTCACCACCGGGGCTAGCGGGAGACGAGCAGTACTTC. Encoded protein: CASSPPGLAGDEQYF.

This chain links TRBV5-1 with TRBJ1-5; possibly TRBD1 for D (6 bases). CDR3 length equals 15 residues. The germline V gene has CDR1 SGHRS and CDR2 YFSETQ. Trimming left V 0 bases short and J 2 bases short, with 9 bases between. DNA of the CDR3: TGCGCCAGCAGCTTGGACCAGGGGCGCAATCAGCCCCAGCATTTT. As protein: CASSLDQGRNQPQHF.

The chain couples TRBV4-3 to TRBJ2-3; D possibly corresponds to TRBD1 (6 bases). V dropped 0 bases and J dropped 0 bases, with 13 bases sitting between them. The germline V gene encodes CDR1 LGHNA and CDR2 YSLEER. The length of the CDR3 is 17 residues. In nucleotides, the CDR3 is TGCGCCAGCAGCCAAGATCGTAGGGACATGAGCACAGATACGCAGTATTTT. Its protein is CASSQDRRDMSTDTQYF.

The rearrangement uses TRBV10-3 and TRBJ1-2; 8 bases match TRBD1. The CDR3 covers 12 residues. From germline, CDR1 is ENHRY and CDR2 SYGVKD. With V trimmed by 7 bases and J by 8 bases, 6 bases remained unmatched. CDR3 sequence (DNA): TGTGCCATCACCCCAGGGGGCCACGGCTACACCTTC. Translation gives CAITPGGHGYTF.

The rearrangement uses TRBV7-2 and TRBJ2-1, with 13 bases identical to TRBD2. Germline loops: CDR1 SGHTA, CDR2 FQGNSA. Losses at the gene ends were 5 bases for V and 4 bases for J; bases not matched to a gene: 14. The CDR3 has 19 residues. CDR3 nucleotide sequence: TGTGCCAGCAGCATCGGGGTACTAGCGGGAGGGCGTTATTACAATGAGCAGTTCTTC. This encodes CASSIGVLAGGRYYNEQFF.

V and J are TRBV11-2 and TRBJ1-6, with D unclear. CDR3 length: 17 amino acids. Per germline, CDR1 SGHAT and CDR2 FQNNGV. The V gene lost 1 base and the J gene lost 8 bases, with 18 bases spanning the gap. The CDR3 DNA reads TGTGCCAGCAGCTTAGCCGCCTTCAATGGTTACTATTCACCCCTCCACTTT. It encodes CASSLAAFNGYYSPLHF.